These 32 T cell receptor beta chains were sequenced from one sample in a study of T cell responses to AZD1222 COVID-19 vaccine. Clones were read by immunoSEQ multiplex PCR, and TCRdb kept only the in-frame ones, dropping some. The data contain about 88,000 clones, approximately 90% of them seen just once; the ten biggest clones take up roughly 5.9%. Sequencing used peripheral blood, obtained 28 days after the second AZD1222 dose. The receptors come from an adult who received the AZD1222 COVID-19 vaccine.

The CDR3 DNA sequence: TGTGCCAGCCTAGCTCCCCCCGTCGGACGGCAGTTCTTC. Its protein product is CASLAPPVGRQFF. This sequence joins TRBV28 and TRBJ2-1; perhaps TRBD2 as D (5 bases). The germline gives CDR1 MDHEN, CDR2 SYDVKM. V lost 8 bases, J lost 12 bases, and 20 bases lay in between. The length of the CDR3 is 13 residues.

The chain employs TRBV6-5 and TRBJ1-6; D is ambiguous. Trimming took off 2 bases at V and 9 bases at J, with 17 bases between the two ends. This CDR3 contains 16 residues. Germline V gives CDR1 MNHEY, CDR2 SVGAGI. CDR3 nucleotides: TGTGCCAGCAGTTACATCCGGACGGGATCTGGTTCACCCCTCCACTTT. It encodes CASSYIRTGSGSPLHF.

This clone was recorded once. The V call is TRBV7-2, the J call TRBJ1-3; 7 nucleotides line up with TRBD1. V was clipped by 6 bases and J by 5 bases; unmatched bases: 4. This CDR3 is built from 13 residues. Looked up from germline, CDR1 is SGHTA and CDR2 is FQGNSA. The chain's CDR3 is CASSDRDRNTIYF. Here the CDR3 DNA reads TGTGCCAGCAGTGACAGGGATAGAAACACCATATATTTT.

This chain uses TRBV18 with TRBJ2-1; 9 bases are shared with TRBD1. This CDR3 is 15 amino acids long. Germline values: CDR1 KGHSH, CDR2 LQKENI. The V segment lost 3 bases and the J segment 5 bases; nucleotides outside the gene matches: 5. The chain's CDR3 is CASSPGQGGNNEQFF. The CDR3 DNA reads as TGTGCCAGCTCACCGGGACAGGGAGGGAACAATGAGCAGTTCTTC.

The chain joins TRBV6-5 to TRBJ1-5; 10 bases agree with TRBD1. This CDR3 is built from 13 residues. Per the germline V gene, CDR1 is MNHEY and CDR2 is SVGAGI. V lost 6 bases to trimming and J lost 9 bases; unmatched junction nucleotides: 5. CDR3 DNA sequence: TGTGCCAGCAGAGACAGGGGGCCTCTGCCCCAGCATTTT. As protein: CASRDRGPLPQHF.

This rearrangement joins TRBV28 to TRBJ1-5, with 9 bases lining up with TRBD1. Germline loops: CDR1 MDHEN, CDR2 SYDVKM. Unmatched junction bases numbered 15, after V lost 5 bases and J lost 7 bases. This CDR3 has 17 residues. CDR3 DNA sequence: TGTGCCAGCAGTCCCCCTTCCGGGACAGGGTATCGGCAGCCCCAGCATTTT. Residues: CASSPPSGTGYRQPQHF.

This clone was seen once. The rearrangement joins TRBV6-5 to TRBJ1-1; tentatively, D is TRBD1 (5 bases). V lost 2 bases and J 5 bases, leaving 12 bases between the germline ends. The CDR3 is 14 residues long. Germline V gene data show CDR1 as MNHEY and CDR2 as SVGAGI. The CDR3 sequence: CASSYGGSGTEAFF. CDR3 DNA sequence: TGTGCCAGCAGTTACGGGGGGTCAGGGACTGAAGCTTTCTTT.

The CDR3 DNA reads as TGTGCCAGCTCGGGGTTGGCAACTAATGAAAAACTGTTTTTT. Its protein is CASSGLATNEKLFF. The rearrangement joins TRBV18 to TRBJ1-4; D gene ambiguous. The germline V gene encodes CDR1 KGHSH and CDR2 LQKENI. CDR3 length equals 14 residues. The V end lost 6 bases, the J end lost 0 bases, and 8 bases lay between the germline ends.

About this clone itself: Sequence at one end of the junction differs from germline and may be a read error. The chain recombines TRBV24-1 with TRBJ2-2; tentative D call: TRBD2 (5 bases). The germline V gene encodes CDR1 KGHDR and CDR2 SFDVKD. The CDR3 runs to 13 residues. In nucleotides, the CDR3 is TGTGCCACCAGTGATCCTGGACTTGTGGAGGTGTTTTTT. It encodes CATSDPGLVEVFF.

V gene TRBV5-1 combines with J gene TRBJ1-5; 9 bases fit TRBD1. The V gene's germline CDR1 is SGHRS and CDR2 YFSETQ. V shed 5 bases, J shed 3 bases, and the junction held 6 bases outside the gene matches. The CDR3 is 15 amino acids. The CDR3 region has the DNA TGCGCCAGCAGACACGGACAGGGGAACAATCAGCCCCAGCATTTT. Translation: CASRHGQGNNQPQHF.

The rearrangement joins TRBV10-3 to TRBJ1-2; D is undetermined. Germline V gene lookup returns CDR1 ENHRY and CDR2 SYGVKD. V lost 3 bases, J lost 0 bases, and 8 bases lay in between. CDR3 length equals 14 residues. CDR3: CAISEEWANYGYTF. CDR3 bases: TGTGCCATCAGTGAAGAGTGGGCTAACTATGGCTACACCTTC.

This chain joins TRBV5-1 and TRBJ2-7, with D tentatively TRBD1 or TRBD2 (6 bases each). V dropped 0 bases and J dropped 3 bases, with 7 bases sitting between them. Per the germline V gene, CDR1 is SGHRS and CDR2 is YFSETQ. The CDR3 loop spans 13 amino acids. The CDR3 loop reads CASSLEGGYEQYF. The CDR3, as DNA: TGCGCCAGCAGCTTGGAGGGGGGCTACGAGCAGTACTTC.

The V and J genes are TRBV2 and TRBJ2-7, with 9 bases identical to TRBD1. The V gene's germline CDR1 is SNHLY and CDR2 FYNNEI. Trimming removed 3 bases from V and 3 bases from J; junction bases left unmatched: 6. This CDR3 has 15 residues. The chain's CDR3 is CASSEWGQGFYEQYF. The CDR3, as DNA: TGTGCCAGCAGTGAGTGGGGACAGGGATTCTACGAGCAGTACTTC.

The V and J genes are TRBV28 and TRBJ1-1; perhaps TRBD1 as D (6 bases). Germline V lookup: CDR1 MDHEN, CDR2 SYDVKM. Trimming took off 4 bases at V and 4 bases at J, with 19 bases between the two ends. The CDR3 spans 16 residues. For the CDR3, the DNA is TGTGCCAGCAGTTCCCCATGGGGGCTCCGTGGCACTGAAGCTTTCTTT. Residues: CASSSPWGLRGTEAFF.

V and J are TRBV27 and TRBJ1-5, with D perhaps TRBD1 (6 bases). The length of the CDR3 is 17 residues. Per the germline V gene, CDR1 is MNHEY and CDR2 is SMNVEV (reference sequence). Trimming removed 10 bases from V and 7 bases from J, with 29 bases in between. CDR3 coding DNA: TGTGCCACCAAAAGACTGACCCCCGGGGGCGCCTGGCAGCCCCAGCATTTT. Its translation: CATKRLTPGGAWQPQHF.

The chain links TRBV4-2 to TRBJ2-1; 13 nucleotides align to TRBD2. This CDR3 has 16 residues. Germline V gene sequence: CDR1 LGHNA, CDR2 YNFKEQ. The trim removed 0 bases at V and 5 bases at J, leaving 1 base unmatched. This CDR3 reads CASSQEGLAGDNEQFF. The DNA for the CDR3 is TGTGCCAGCAGCCAAGAAGGACTAGCGGGGGACAATGAGCAGTTCTTC.

The genes are TRBV12-3 or TRBV12-4 and TRBJ2-5; no firm D call. This CDR3 has 13 amino acids. V lost 5 bases to trimming and J lost 5 bases, with 12 bases between them. CDR3 amino acids: CASSATGPETQYF. DNA for the CDR3: TGTGCCAGCAGTGCGACTGGGCCGGAGACCCAGTACTTC.

The J gene is TRBJ2-2, the V gene TRBV7-3; TRBD2 is a possible D gene (6 bases). CDR1 is SGHTA and CDR2 is FQGTGA in the germline V gene. Trimming cost V 5 bases and J 4 bases, with 17 bases left between them. The CDR3 extends over 16 amino acids. CDR3 amino acids: CASSPGAGQVTGELFF. CDR3 DNA: TGTGCCAGCAGCCCCGGGGCGGGGCAAGTCACCGGGGAGCTGTTTTTT.

This chain connects TRBV2 to TRBJ1-2; 8 positions agree with TRBD1. CDR1 is SNHLY, CDR2 FYNNEI, per germline. V lost 3 bases and J lost 5; bases outside the gene matches: 11. The CDR3 is made up of 16 amino acids. This chain's CDR3 is CASSEPLTGELYGYTF. CDR3 nucleotide sequence: TGTGCCAGCAGTGAGCCTTTGACAGGGGAACTATATGGCTACACCTTC.

The chain has TRBV28 and TRBJ1-2; D gene uncertain. CDR3 length equals 12 residues. Germline V gene sequence: CDR1 MDHEN, CDR2 SYDVKM. The V gene lost 5 bases and the J gene lost 7 bases, with 11 bases spanning the gap. The CDR3 is CASSGRRGGYTF. Written as DNA, the CDR3 is TGTGCCAGCAGTGGACGGCGTGGTGGCTACACCTTC.

The V call is TRBV11-2, the J call TRBJ2-3, with D maybe TRBD2 (6 bases). CDR3 length: 15 amino acids. Germline V CDR1 and CDR2: SGHAT, FQNNGV. V lost 1 base to trimming and J lost 8 bases, with 16 bases between them. CDR3 DNA sequence: TGTGCCAGCAGCTTAGGGGGGTCCTACGGGGGTACGCAGTATTTT. It codes for CASSLGGSYGGTQYF.

The chain links TRBV10-1 to TRBJ2-3; tentatively, D is TRBD1 (6 bases). Germline CDR1 WNHNN, CDR2 SYGVQD (reference sequence). V lost 8 bases to trimming and J lost 4 bases, with 13 bases between them. The CDR3 length is 13 residues. CDR3: CASRDKVSDTQYF. CDR3 DNA sequence: TGCGCCAGCCGGGACAAGGTATCAGATACGCAGTATTTT.

The chain has TRBV30 and TRBJ2-1; D perhaps matches TRBD2 (6 bases). Between the trimmed V and J ends, which lost 2 bases and 8 bases, there was a span of 10 bases. The CDR3 runs to 12 residues. Germline V gene sequence: CDR1 GTSNPN, CDR2 SVGIG (reference sequence). Here the CDR3 DNA reads TGTGCCTGGAGTCCTTGGGGGGATGAGCAGTTCTTC. It yields the protein CAWSPWGDEQFF.

The chain links TRBV5-1 to TRBJ1-4; D possibly corresponds to TRBD1 (5 bases). The germline V gene has CDR1 SGHRS and CDR2 YFSETQ. Trimming took 4 bases from V and 8 from J, leaving 18 bases between them. The CDR3 sequence is 15 residues long. The CDR3 is CASSVAGQLGEKLFF. The CDR3 nucleotides are TGCGCCAGCAGCGTCGCGGGGCAACTGGGGGAAAAACTGTTTTTT.

This clone was seen just once. The CDR3 here is CASSSTVPNEKLFF. CDR3 DNA sequence: TGTGCCAGCAGTTCTACAGTACCTAATGAAAAACTGTTTTTT. The rearrangement uses TRBV27 and TRBJ1-4; D gene ambiguous. The V gene's germline CDR1 is MNHEY and CDR2 SMNVEV (reference sequence). V was trimmed by 4 bases and J by 3 bases, leaving 9 bases between them. This CDR3 comprises 14 residues.

The gene calls are TRBV7-8 and TRBJ2-2, with TRBD2 matching 8 bases. Germline assignment: CDR1 SGHVS and CDR2 FQNEAQ. The CDR3 runs to 16 residues. Trimming cost V 0 bases and J 7 bases; bases outside gene matches: 7. This CDR3 is CASSLARGVTVGELFF. DNA for the CDR3: TGTGCCAGCAGCTTAGCGCGGGGGGTTACGGTCGGGGAGCTGTTTTTT.

The V and J genes are TRBV7-2 and TRBJ2-1; D could derive from TRBD1 or TRBD2 (6 bases each). This CDR3 spans 15 amino acids. The V and J ends lost 4 bases and 12 bases respectively, with 22 bases between them. Germline V gene sequence: CDR1 SGHTA, CDR2 FQGNSA. CDR3 sequence (DNA): TGTGCCAGCAGCTCCTCCGACAGGTCGGCGGGGTGGCAGTTCTTC. Protein product: CASSSSDRSAGWQFF. Complete variable domain (other parts from reference TRBV7-2 and TRBJ2-1): GAGVSQSPSNKVTEKGKDVELRCDPISGHTALYWYRQSLGQGLEFLIYFQGNSAPDKSGLPSDRFSAERTGGSVSTLTIQRTQQEDSAVYLCASSSSDRSAGWQFFGPGTRLTVL.

There are a few counts of this clone. The chain carries TRBV19 and TRBJ1-5; 7 nucleotides match TRBD1. The trim removed 3 bases at V and 4 bases at J, leaving 3 bases unmatched. CDR3 size: 14 residues. Germline V gene sequence: CDR1 LNHDA, CDR2 SQIVND (reference sequence). The CDR3 DNA reads as TGTGCCAGTAGTATGTTACAGGGGAATCAGCCCCAGCATTTT. Its protein is CASSMLQGNQPQHF.

The CDR3 reads CASSPSGGTGYGYTF. The CDR3 nucleotides are TGTGCCAGCAGTCCGTCCGGAGGGACAGGGTATGGCTACACCTTC. This chain connects TRBV28 to TRBJ1-2, with 9 nucleotides matching TRBD1. The germline CDR1 and CDR2 sequences are MDHEN and SYDVKM. J gave up 5 bases and V 5 bases, and 9 bases lay outside the gene matches. This CDR3 region has 15 residues.

V usage is TRBV5-1 and J usage is TRBJ1-4, with D hard to call. Germline V gene lookup returns CDR1 SGHRS and CDR2 YFSETQ. This CDR3 region has 14 residues. The ends were cut back, 2 bases at V and 4 bases at J, with 9 bases in the middle. The CDR3 sequence: CASSFWAVNEKLFF. The CDR3 DNA follows: TGCGCCAGCAGCTTTTGGGCCGTTAATGAAAAACTGTTTTTT.

The chain combines TRBV9 with TRBJ1-6, with D perhaps TRBD1 (5 bases). Trimming removed 4 bases at V and 5 bases at J, with 10 bases between. This CDR3 region has 14 residues. Germline values: CDR1 SGDLS, CDR2 YYNGEE. CDR3 in amino acids: CASSLGRDNSPLHF. In DNA, the CDR3 is TGTGCCAGCAGCCTGGGACGGGATAATTCACCCCTCCACTTT. The whole variable domain, remainder taken from reference TRBV9 and TRBJ1-6, is DSGVTQTPKHLITATGQRVTLRCSPRSGDLSVYWYQQSLDQGLQFLIQYYNGEERAKGNILERFSAQQFPDLHSELNLSSLELGDSALYFCASSLGRDNSPLHFGNGTRLTVT.

This chain connects TRBV15 to TRBJ2-7; TRBD1 matches 9 bases. J gave up 2 bases and V 0 bases, and 2 bases lay outside the gene matches. In germline, CDR1 is LNHNV, CDR2 YYDKDF (reference sequence). CDR3 length equals 15 residues. This CDR3 reads CATSREGTGPYEQYF. In DNA form, the CDR3 reads TGTGCCACCAGCAGAGAGGGGACAGGGCCCTACGAGCAGTACTTC.